This record concerns one TCR beta chain sequence. Its antigen is not identified. A J-beta primer mix and a sample-barcoded 5' primer were used in a second PCR of about 7 to 12 cycles. All cDNA molecules were each tagged by a template-switch adaptor with 12 random nucleotides. In TCRdb, the 5' RACE reads were re-called with MiXCR into one record per CDR3 protein. Seen here are more than 700,000 distinct CDR3 sequences, more than 35% observed once, and the top ten hold around 18%. The data were obtained in a study of blood T cells in healthy people across ages. Study findings and constraints: Strong correlation existed between TCR beta diversity and naive T cell percentage. The recorded TCR beta diversity per million T cells decreased in a roughly linear manner with age.

The CDR3 sequence is 14 residues long. Germline-derived CDR1 and CDR2 are MNHNY and SVGAGI (reference sequence). The origin of this receptor is a man aged 80 or over in good health. What was sequenced was blood. The chain links TRBV6-6 to TRBJ2-4; TRBD2 matches at 9 bases. The J call may be faulty, since TRBJ2-5 better matches the DNA end. CDR3 residues: CASRPRGGGETQYF. CDR3 nucleotides: TGTGCCAGCAGGCCGCGGGGGGGCGGTGAGACCCAGTACTTC.